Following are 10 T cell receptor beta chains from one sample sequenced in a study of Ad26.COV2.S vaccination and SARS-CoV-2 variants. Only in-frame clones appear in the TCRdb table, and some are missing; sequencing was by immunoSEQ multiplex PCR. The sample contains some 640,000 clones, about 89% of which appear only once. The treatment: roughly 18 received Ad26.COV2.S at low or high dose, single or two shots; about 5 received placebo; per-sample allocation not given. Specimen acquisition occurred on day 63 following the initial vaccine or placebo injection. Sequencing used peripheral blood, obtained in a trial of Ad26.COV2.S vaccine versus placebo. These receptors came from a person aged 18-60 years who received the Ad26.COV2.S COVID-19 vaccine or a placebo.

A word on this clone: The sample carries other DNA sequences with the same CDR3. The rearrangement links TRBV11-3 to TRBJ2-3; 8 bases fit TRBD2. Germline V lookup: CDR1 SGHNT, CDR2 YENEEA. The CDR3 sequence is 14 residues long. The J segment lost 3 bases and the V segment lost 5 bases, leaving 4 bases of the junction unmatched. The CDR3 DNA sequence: TGTGCCAGCAGCCTGGGACTAGGAACAGATACGCAGTATTTT. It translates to CASSLGLGTDTQYF. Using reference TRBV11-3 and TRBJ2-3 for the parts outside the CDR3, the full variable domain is EAGVVQSPRYKIIEKKQPVAFWCNPISGHNTLYWYLQNLGQGPELLIRYENEEAVDDSQLPKDRFSAERLKGVDSTLKIQPAELGDSAVYLCASSLGLGTDTQYFGPGTRLTVL.

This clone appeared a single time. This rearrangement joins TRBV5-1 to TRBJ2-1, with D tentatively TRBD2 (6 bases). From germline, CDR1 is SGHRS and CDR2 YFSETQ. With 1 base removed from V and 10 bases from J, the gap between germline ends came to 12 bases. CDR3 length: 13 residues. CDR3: CASSLRLVSEQFF. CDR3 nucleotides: TGCGCCAGCAGCTTGAGACTAGTTTCCGAGCAGTTCTTC.

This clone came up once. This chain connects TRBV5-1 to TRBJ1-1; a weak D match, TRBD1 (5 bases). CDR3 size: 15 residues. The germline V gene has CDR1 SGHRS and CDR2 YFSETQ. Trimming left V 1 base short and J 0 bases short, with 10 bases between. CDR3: CASSLIDSLNTEAFF. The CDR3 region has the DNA TGCGCCAGCAGCTTGATTGACAGTTTGAACACTGAAGCTTTCTTT.

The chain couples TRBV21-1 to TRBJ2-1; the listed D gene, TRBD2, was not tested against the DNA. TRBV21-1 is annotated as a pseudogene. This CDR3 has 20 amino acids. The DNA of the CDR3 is TGTGCCAGCAGCAAAAACCCTGGGTCCAGCGGAAAGAAGGGCTACAATGAGCAGTTCTTC. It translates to CASSKNPGSSGKKGYNEQFF.

This CDR3 is CASSLSGGLAVEQYF. Here the CDR3 DNA reads TGTGCCAGCAGCCTCTCCGGGGGACTAGCGGTCGAGCAGTACTTC. The rearrangement uses TRBV11-2 and TRBJ2-7; 11 nucleotides match TRBD2. Trimming took 5 bases from V and 6 from J; bases not matched to a gene: 9. The CDR3 sequence is 15 residues long. Germline-derived CDR1 and CDR2 are SGHAT and FQNNGV.

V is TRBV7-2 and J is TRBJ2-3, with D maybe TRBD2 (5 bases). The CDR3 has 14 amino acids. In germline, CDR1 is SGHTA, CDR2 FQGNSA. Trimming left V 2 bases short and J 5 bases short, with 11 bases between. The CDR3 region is CASSLSPAGDTQYF. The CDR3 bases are TGTGCCAGCAGCTTAAGCCCGGCGGGAGATACGCAGTATTTT.

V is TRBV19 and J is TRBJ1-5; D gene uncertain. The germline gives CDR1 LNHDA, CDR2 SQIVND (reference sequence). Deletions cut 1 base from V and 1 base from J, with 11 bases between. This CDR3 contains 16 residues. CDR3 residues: CASSIGGSRSNQPQHF. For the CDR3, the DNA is TGTGCCAGTAGTATAGGCGGTTCGAGGAGCAATCAGCCCCAGCATTTT.

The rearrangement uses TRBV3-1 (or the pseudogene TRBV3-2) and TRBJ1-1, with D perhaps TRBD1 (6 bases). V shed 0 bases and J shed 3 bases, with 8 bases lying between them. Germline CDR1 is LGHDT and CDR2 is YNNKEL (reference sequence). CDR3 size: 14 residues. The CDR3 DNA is TGTGCCAGCAGCCAAGACGACAGGTACACTGAAGCTTTCTTT. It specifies CASSQDDRYTEAFF.

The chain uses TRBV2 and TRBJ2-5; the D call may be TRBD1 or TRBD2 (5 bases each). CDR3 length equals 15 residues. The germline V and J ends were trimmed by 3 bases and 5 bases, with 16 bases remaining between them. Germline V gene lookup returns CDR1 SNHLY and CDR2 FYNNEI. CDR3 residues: CASSDFKGSAETQYF. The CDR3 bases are TGTGCCAGCAGTGACTTTAAGGGGAGCGCGGAGACCCAGTACTTC. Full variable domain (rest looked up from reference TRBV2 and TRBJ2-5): EPEVTQTPSHQVTQMGQEVILRCVPISNHLYFYWYRQILGQKVEFLVSFYNNEISEKSEIFDDQFSVERPDGSNFTLKIRSTKLEDSAMYFCASSDFKGSAETQYFGPGTRLLVL.

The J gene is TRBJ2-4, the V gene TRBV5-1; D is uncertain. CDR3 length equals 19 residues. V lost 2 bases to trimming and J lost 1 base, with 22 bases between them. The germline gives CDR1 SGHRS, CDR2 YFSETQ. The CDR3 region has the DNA TGCGCCAGCAGCTTTGGCAGTAGTGAAGGTTTTAGGGCCAAAAACATTCAGTACTTC. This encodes CASSFGSSEGFRAKNIQYF.